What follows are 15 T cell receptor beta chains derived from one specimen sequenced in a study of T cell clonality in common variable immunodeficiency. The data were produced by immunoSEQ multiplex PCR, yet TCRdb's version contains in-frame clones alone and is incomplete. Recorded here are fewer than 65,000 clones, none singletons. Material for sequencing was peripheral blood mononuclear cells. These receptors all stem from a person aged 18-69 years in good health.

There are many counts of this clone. The CDR3 is CSASGGETQYF. CDR3 DNA (partial): TGCAGTGCTTCAGGGGGAGAGACT. J is TRBJ2-4 and V is TRBV20-1; 7 bases are shared with TRBD1. Read coverage stops 3 residues before the CDR3 terminus; the germline J gene supplies the remainder. Germline loops: CDR1 DFQATT, CDR2 SNEGSKA (reference sequence). There are 11 residues in the CDR3.

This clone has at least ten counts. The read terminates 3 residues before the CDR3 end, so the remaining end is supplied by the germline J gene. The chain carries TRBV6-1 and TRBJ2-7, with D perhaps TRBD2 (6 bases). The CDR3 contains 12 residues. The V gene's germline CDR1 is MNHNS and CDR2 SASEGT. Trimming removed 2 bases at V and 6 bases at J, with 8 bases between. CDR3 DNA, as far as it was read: TGTGCCAGCAGTGAACGGAGGGCCGAG. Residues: CASSERRAE. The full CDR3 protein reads CASSERRAEQYF.

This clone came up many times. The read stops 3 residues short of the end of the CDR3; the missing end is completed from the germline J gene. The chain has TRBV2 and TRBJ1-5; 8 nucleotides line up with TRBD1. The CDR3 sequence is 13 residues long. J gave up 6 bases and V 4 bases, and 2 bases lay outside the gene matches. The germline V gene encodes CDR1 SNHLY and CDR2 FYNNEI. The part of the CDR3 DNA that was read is TGTGCCAGCAGTGGGACAGGGATTCAGCCC. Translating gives CASSGTGIQP. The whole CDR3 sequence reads CASSGTGIQPQHF.

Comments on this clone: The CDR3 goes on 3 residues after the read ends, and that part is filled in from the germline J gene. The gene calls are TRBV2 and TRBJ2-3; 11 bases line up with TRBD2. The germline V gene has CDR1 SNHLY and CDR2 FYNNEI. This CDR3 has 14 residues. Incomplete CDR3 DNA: TGTGCCAGCGGGGTAGCGGGAGGGAGAGAGACG. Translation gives CASGVAGGRET. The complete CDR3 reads CASGVAGGRETQYF.

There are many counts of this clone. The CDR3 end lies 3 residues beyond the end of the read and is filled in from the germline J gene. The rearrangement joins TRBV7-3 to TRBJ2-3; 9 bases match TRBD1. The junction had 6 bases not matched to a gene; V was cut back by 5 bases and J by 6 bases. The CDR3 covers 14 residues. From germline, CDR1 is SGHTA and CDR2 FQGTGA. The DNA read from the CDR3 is TGTGCCAGCAGCGGGACAGGGCGTACGGATACG. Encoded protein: CASSGTGRTDT. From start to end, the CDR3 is CASSGTGRTDTQYF.

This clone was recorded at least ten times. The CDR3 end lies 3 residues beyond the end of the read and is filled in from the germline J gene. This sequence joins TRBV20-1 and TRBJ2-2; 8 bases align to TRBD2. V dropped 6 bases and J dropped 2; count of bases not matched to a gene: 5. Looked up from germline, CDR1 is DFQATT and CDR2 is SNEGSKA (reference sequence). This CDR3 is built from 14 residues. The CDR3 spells CSAAGTRNTGELFF. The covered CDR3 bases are TGCAGTGCGGCCGGGACTAGAAACACCGGGGAG.

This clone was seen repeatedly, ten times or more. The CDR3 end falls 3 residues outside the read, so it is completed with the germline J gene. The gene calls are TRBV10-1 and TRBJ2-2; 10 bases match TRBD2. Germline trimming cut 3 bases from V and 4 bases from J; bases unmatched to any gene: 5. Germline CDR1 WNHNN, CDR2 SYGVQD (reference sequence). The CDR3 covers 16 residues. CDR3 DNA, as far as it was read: TGCGCCAGCAGTGACCCTAGCGGGAGTGGCACCGGGGAG. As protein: CASSDPSGSGTGE. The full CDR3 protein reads CASSDPSGSGTGELFF.

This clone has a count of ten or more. The part of the CDR3 DNA that was read is TGTGCCAGCACAGTAGGAAGAGGGTTCGGCTATGGC. Its protein is CASTVGRGFGYG. The full CDR3 reads CASTVGRGFGYGYTF. This chain connects TRBV2 to TRBJ1-2; D unclear. The read ends 3 residues before the CDR3 terminus; that terminus is restored from the germline J gene. The CDR3 spans 15 residues. Per germline, CDR1 SNHLY and CDR2 FYNNEI. Trimming cost V 7 bases and J 4 bases, with 19 bases left between them.

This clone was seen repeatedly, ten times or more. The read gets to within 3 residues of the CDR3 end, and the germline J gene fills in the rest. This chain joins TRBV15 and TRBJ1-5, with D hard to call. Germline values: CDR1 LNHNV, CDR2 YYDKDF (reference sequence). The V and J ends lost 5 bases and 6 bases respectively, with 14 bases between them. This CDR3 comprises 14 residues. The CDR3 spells CATSPVPLSQPQHF. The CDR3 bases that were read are TGTGCCACCAGCCCGGTCCCCCTAAGTCAGCCC.

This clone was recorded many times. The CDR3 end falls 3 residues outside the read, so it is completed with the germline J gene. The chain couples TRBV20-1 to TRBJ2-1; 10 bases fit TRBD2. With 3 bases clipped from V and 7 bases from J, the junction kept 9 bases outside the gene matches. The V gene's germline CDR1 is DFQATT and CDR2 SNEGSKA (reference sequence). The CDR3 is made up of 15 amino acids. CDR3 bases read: TGCAGTGCTAGTATCGAAGCGGGGGGGCCTAATGAG. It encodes CSASIEAGGPNE. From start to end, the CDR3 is CSASIEAGGPNEQFF.

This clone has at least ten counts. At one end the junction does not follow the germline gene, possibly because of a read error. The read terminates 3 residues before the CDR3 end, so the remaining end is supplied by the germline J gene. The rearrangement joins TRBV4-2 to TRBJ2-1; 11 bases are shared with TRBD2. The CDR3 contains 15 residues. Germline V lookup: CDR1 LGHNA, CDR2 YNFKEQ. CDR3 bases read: TGCGCCAGCAGCCAAGATAGCGGGGGGGCCGATGAG. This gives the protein CASSQDSGGADE. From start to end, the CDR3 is CASSQDSGGADEQFF.

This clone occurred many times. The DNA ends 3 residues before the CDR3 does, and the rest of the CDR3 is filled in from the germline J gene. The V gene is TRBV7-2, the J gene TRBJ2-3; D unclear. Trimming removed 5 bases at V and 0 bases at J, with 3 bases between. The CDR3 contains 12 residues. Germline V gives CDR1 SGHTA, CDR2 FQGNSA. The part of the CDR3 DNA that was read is TGTGCCAGCAGCCTTAGCACAGATACG. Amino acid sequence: CASSLSTDT. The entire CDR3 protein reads CASSLSTDTQYF.

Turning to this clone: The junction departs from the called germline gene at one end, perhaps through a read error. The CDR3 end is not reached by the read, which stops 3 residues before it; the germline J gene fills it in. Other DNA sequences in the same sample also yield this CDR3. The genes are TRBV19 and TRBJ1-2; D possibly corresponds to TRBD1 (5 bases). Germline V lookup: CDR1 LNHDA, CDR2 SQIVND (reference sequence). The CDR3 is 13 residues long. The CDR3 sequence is CASSPRTSYGYTF. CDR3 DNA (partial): TGTGCCAGTAGTCCACGGACATCTTATGGA.

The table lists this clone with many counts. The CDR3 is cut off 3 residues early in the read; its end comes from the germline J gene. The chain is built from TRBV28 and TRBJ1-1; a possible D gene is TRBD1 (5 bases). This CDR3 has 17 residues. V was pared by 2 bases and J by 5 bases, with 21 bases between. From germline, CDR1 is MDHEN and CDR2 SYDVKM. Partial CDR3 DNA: TGTGCCAGCAGTTTAACTCGTACGGCAGGGAAGGGGACTGAA. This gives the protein CASSLTRTAGKGTE. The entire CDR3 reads CASSLTRTAGKGTEAFF.

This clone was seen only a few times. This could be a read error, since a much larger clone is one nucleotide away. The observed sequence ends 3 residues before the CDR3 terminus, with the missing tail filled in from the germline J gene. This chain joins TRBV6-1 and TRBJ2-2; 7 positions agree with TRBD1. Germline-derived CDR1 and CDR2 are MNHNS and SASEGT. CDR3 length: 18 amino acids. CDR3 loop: CASSEARTGPSGANVLFF. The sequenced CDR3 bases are TGTGCCAGCAGTGAAGCAAGGACAGGCCCCTCTGGGGCCAACGTG.